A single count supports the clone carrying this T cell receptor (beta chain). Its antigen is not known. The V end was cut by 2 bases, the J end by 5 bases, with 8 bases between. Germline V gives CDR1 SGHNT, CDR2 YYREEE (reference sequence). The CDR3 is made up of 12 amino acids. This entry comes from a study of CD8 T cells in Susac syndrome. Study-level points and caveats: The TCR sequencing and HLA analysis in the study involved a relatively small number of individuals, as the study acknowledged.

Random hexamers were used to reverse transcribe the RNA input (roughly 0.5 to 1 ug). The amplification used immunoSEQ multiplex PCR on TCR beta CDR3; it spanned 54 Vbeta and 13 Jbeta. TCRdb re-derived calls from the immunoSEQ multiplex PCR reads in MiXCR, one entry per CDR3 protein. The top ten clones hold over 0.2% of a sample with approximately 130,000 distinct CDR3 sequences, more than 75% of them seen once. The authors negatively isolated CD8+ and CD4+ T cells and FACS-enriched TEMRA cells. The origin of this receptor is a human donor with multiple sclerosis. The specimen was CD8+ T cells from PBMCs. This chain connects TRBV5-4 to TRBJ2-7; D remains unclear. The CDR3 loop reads CASSFGPNEQYF. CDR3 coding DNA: TGTGCCAGCAGCTTCGGACCCAACGAGCAGTACTTC.